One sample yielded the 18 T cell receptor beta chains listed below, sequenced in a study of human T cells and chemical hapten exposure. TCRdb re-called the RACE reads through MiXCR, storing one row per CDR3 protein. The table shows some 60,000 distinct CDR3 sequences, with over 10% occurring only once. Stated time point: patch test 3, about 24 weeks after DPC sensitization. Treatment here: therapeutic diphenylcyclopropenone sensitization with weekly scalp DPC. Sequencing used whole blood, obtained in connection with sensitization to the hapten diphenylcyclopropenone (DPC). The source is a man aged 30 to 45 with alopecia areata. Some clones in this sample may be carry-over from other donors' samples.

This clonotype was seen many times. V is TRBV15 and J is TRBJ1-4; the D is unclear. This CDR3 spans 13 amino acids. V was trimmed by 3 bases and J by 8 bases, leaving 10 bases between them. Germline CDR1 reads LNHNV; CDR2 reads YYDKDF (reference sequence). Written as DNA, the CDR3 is TGTGCCACCAGCAGGGTCAAGGAGGAAAAACTGTTTTTT. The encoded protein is CATSRVKEEKLFF.

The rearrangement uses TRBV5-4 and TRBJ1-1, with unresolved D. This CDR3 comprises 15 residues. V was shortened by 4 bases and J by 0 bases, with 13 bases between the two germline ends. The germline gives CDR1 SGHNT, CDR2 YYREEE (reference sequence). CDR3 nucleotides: TGTGCCAGCAGCAGACCTGACGCAATGAACACTGAAGCTTTCTTT. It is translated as CASSRPDAMNTEAFF.

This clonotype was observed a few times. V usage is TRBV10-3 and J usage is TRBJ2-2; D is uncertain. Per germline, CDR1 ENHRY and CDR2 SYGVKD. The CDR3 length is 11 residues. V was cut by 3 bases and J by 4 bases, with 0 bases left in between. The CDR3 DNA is TGTGCCATCAGTGACACCGGGGAGCTGTTTTTT. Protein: CAISDTGELFF.

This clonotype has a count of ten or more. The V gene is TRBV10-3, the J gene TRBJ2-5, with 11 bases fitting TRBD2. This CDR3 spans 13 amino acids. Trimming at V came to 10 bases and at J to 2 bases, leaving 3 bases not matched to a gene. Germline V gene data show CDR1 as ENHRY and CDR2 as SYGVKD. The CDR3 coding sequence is TGTGCCACTAGCGGGGGGTCGCAAGAGACCCAGTACTTC. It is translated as CATSGGSQETQYF.

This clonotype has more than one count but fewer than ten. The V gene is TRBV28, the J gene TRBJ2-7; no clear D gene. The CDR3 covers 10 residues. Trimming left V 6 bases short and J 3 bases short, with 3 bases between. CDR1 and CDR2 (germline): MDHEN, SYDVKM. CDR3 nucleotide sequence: TGTGCCAGCAGCCGCTACGAGCAGTACTTC. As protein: CASSRYEQYF.

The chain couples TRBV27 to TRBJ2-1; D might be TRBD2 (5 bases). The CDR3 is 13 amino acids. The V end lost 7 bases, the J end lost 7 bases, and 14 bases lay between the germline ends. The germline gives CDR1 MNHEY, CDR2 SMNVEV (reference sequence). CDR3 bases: TGTGCCAGCACCAACGGTGGGAGAAATGAGCAGTTCTTC. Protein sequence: CASTNGGRNEQFF.

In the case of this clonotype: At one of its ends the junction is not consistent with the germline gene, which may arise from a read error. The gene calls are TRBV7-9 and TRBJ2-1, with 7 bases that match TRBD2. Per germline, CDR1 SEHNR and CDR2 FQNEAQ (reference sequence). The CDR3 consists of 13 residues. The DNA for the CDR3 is TGTGCCAGCAACTTAGCGGGTAGCCCCGAGCAGTTCTTC. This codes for CASNLAGSPEQFF.

CDR3 sequence: CASSYSPGGLDTGELFF. CDR3 coding DNA: TGTGCCAGCAGTTACTCGCCAGGGGGGCTCGACACCGGGGAGCTGTTTTTT. The chain is built from TRBV6-5 and TRBJ2-2; weak D call: TRBD1 (7 bases). The CDR3 length is 17 residues. V lost 0 bases, J lost 3 bases, and 14 bases lay in between. CDR1 MNHEY and CDR2 SVGAGI come from the germline V gene.

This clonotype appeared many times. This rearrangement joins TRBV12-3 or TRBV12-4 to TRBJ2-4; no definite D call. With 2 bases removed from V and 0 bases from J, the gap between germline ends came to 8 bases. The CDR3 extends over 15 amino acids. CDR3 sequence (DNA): TGTGCCAGCAGTTTAAACAGACTAGCCAAAAACATTCAGTACTTC. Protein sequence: CASSLNRLAKNIQYF.

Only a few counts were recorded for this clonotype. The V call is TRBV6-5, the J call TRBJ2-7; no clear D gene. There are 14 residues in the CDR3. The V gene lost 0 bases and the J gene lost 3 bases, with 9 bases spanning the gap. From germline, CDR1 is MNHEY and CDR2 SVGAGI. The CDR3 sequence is CASSYSGLGYEQYF. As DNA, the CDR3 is TGTGCCAGCAGTTACTCAGGGTTAGGCTACGAGCAGTACTTC.

CDR3: CSARARQGQISPLHF. DNA for the CDR3: TGCAGTGCTAGAGCTCGCCAGGGTCAAATTTCACCCCTCCACTTT. This rearrangement joins TRBV20-1 to TRBJ1-6; maybe TRBD1 (5 bases). CDR3 length: 15 residues. The V gene lost 1 base and the J gene lost 9 bases, with 16 bases spanning the gap. Germline assignment: CDR1 DFQATT and CDR2 SNEGSKA (reference sequence).

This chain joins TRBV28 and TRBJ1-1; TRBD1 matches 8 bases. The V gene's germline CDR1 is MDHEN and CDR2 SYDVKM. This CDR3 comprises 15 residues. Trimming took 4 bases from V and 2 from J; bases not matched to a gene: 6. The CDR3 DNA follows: TGTGCCAGCAGTTGGGACAGGATGAAAAACACTGAAGCTTTCTTT. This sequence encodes CASSWDRMKNTEAFF. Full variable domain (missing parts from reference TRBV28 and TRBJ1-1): DVKVTQSSRYLVKRTGEKVFLECVQDMDHENMFWYRQDPGLGLRLIYFSYDVKMKEKGDIPEGYSVSREKKERFSLILESASTNQTSMYLCASSWDRMKNTEAFFGQGTRLTVV.

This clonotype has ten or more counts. DNA for the CDR3: TGTGCCCTCCGGCAGGGGCCCTCCTACGAGCAGTACTTC. It specifies CALRQGPSYEQYF. J is TRBJ2-7 and V is TRBV10-3, with TRBD1 as a possible D gene (6 bases). Trimming cost V 11 bases and J 0 bases, with 14 bases left between them. The CDR3 contains 13 residues. Germline CDR1 and CDR2: ENHRY and SYGVKD.

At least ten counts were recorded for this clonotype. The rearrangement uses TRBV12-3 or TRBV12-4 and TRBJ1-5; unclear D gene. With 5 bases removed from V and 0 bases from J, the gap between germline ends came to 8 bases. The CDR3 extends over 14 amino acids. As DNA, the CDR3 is TGTGCCAGCAGTCCTGCGGGTAGCAATCAGCCCCAGCATTTT. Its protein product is CASSPAGSNQPQHF.

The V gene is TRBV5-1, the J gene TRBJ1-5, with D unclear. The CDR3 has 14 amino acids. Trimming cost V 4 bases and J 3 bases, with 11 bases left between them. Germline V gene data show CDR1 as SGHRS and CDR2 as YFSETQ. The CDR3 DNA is TGCGCCAGCAGCCTGGACGGCCCCAATCAGCCCCAGCATTTT. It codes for CASSLDGPNQPQHF.

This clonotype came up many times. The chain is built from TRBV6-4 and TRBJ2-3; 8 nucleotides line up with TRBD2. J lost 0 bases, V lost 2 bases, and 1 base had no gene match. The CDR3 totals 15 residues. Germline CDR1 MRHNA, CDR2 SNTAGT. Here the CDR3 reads CASSDAGGSTDTQYF. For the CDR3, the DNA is TGTGCCAGCAGTGACGCGGGGGGTAGCACAGATACGCAGTATTTT.

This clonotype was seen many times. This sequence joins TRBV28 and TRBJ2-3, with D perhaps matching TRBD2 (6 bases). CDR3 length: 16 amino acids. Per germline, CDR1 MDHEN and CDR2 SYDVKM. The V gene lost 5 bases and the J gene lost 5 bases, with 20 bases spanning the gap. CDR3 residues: CASSLVFGGRIDTQYF. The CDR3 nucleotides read TGTGCCAGCAGTCTTGTATTCGGGGGAAGGATAGATACGCAGTATTTT.

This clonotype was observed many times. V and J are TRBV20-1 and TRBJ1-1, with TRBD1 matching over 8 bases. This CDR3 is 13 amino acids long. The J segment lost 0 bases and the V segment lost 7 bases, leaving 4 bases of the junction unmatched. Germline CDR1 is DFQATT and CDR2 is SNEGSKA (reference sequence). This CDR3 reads CSVPDRVNTEAFF. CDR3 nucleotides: TGCAGTGTTCCGGACAGGGTGAACACTGAAGCTTTCTTT.